This T cell receptor (beta chain) came from a study of a mutant IDH1 vaccine in newly diagnosed glioma. Study details: Earlier treatment was radiotherapy, temozolomide, or both, with most getting both.

The time point was: baseline, week 1 (first vaccination visit). The sample's treatment: pre-vaccination baseline after standard-of-care therapy. New IDH1-mutant, ATRX-lost WHO grade 3 or 4 astrocytomas occurred in donors. V shed 4 bases and J shed 4 bases, with 17 bases lying between them. From germline, CDR1 is SGHRS and CDR2 YFSETQ. The CDR3 consists of 15 residues. Libraries were prepared by immunoSEQ multiplex PCR; TCRdb keeps only in-frame clonotypes and omits some of them. The sample carries roughly 70,000 clones, around four fifths recorded once. This clone occurred a few times. The starting material was peripheral blood mononuclear cells (PBMCs), obtained from a glioma patient treated with radiotherapy, temozolomide or both. The genes are TRBV5-1 and TRBJ1-2; weak D call: TRBD1 (5 bases). The receptor was isolated from a woman aged 18-29 years with glioma. Some clones in this sample may be carry-over from other donors' samples. The CDR3 reads CASSPRTTGGYGYTF. The CDR3 DNA sequence: TGCGCCAGCAGCCCCAGGACAACAGGCGGCTATGGCTACACCTTC.